The present T cell receptor (beta chain) was sequenced within a study of blood T cell repertoires in COVID-19 (dated by TCRdb to 2020 to 2021). For the study in its entirety: Samples from collaborators originated in the United States, Italy and Spain and spanned both the acute and convalescent phases of COVID-19. The material from the prospective study consisted of cDNA or gDNA derived from T cells, B-cell-depleted T cells, or PBMCs. Subjects who had been exposed to COVID-19, were actively infected with it, or had recovered from it provided the deeply sampled blood TCRbeta repertoires that made up the dataset. The repertoires were made available in a free public database intended to serve as a resource for research on the immune response to SARS-CoV-2. Samples were obtained from the ongoing ImmuneRACE study (first 160 participants) and from some 1,300 subjects provided by 6 global collaborators. Nearly every sample came with metadata listing a de-identified subject ID, COVID-19 status, age in years and sex. Where HLA class I and class II types were available, the types were taken from metadata supplied by the sample provider, not from assay-based typing.

One collaborating source in Seattle enrolled patients during active infection and followed them longitudinally through the course of disease. The collaborating institutions used their own protocols to collect whole blood in K2EDTA tubes. For TCRbeta analysis, collaborators shipped samples as frozen whole blood, isolated PBMCs, or DNA extracted from either of those sample types. TCRbeta CDR3 regions were amplified from genomic DNA by means of the immunoSEQ Assay, a bias-controlled multiplex PCR. As for the authors' bioinformatics: Within the assay, amplification of reference gene primers was used to estimate how many nucleated cells each sample contained. Sequence reads were collapsed and filtered to measure the absolute abundance of every unique TCRbeta CDR3 rearrangement. For each sample, productive Simpson clonality was calculated by taking the square root of Simpson's diversity index across productive rearrangements. Imported from immuneACCESS, the table was reduced by TCRdb to in-frame sequences with V and J called. These copies leave out some clones; in studies compared against another copy, an unresolved V gene accounts for under half, and the cause of the remainder is not known. V and J calls and clone size are as listed in that table; D and trimming were resolved from the DNA. The table for this sample lists roughly 81,000 clones; about 85% of them were counted only once. The ten largest clones add up to approximately 2.8% of the sample.

Concerning this clone itself: Its recognized antigen is unknown. Base-call qualities are not available, and no considerably larger clone is one nucleotide away.

The CDR3 covers 15 residues, taking in both the cysteine and the phenylalanine. Only CDR3 DNA is held: 45 bases, read in frame from base 1. Relative to germline, V is 1 base shorter and J is 0 bases shorter, with 9 bases between their ends. The germline V gene specifies SGHVS as CDR1 and FQNEAQ as CDR2. Summary of the overall study and its limitations: How much clinical and demographic metadata was included differed by source and by participant, and the metadata was provided uncurated.

Sequenced material: peripheral blood. The chain employs TRBV7-8 and TRBJ1-1; a tentative D match to TRBD1 spans 5 bases. This sequence was found in a woman over 75 with COVID-19, enrolled during active disease. The DNA reads TGTGCCAGCAGCTTAGTGGAGGGGATGAACACTGAAGCTTTCTTT. Translated, this is CASSLVEGMNTEAFF.